Below, 18 T cell receptor beta chains from the same sample are listed, as sequenced in a study of early T cells in non-severe SARS-CoV-2 infection. One entry per CDR3 protein results from TCRdb running MiXCR on the 5' RACE reads. The data show about 130,000 distinct CDR3 sequences, 15% seen once. The sample consisted of whole blood. The receptors here all came from an adult who was a healthcare worker with PCR-confirmed SARS-CoV-2 infection or an uninfected control (not recorded which).

The chain combines TRBV24-1 with TRBJ2-3; D possibly corresponds to TRBD1 (5 bases). The CDR3 is 14 amino acids. From germline, CDR1 is KGHDR and CDR2 SFDVKD. V gave up 4 bases and J gave up 2 bases, with 9 bases separating them. The CDR3 DNA is TGTGCCACCAGTGACAGGGCCAACACAGATACGCAGTATTTT. This translates into CATSDRANTDTQYF.

This chain connects TRBV4-1 to TRBJ1-2; D remains ambiguous. The V and J ends lost 1 base and 2 bases respectively, with 5 bases between them. Germline CDR1 MGHRA, CDR2 YSYEKL. The CDR3 spans 13 residues. The CDR3 nucleotides are TGCGCCAGCAGCCAAGCTAGGAACTATGGCTACACCTTC. Translated: CASSQARNYGYTF.

Written as DNA, the CDR3 is TGTGCCAGCTCACCCGCAGGAATGAACACTGAAGCTTTCTTT. Amino acids: CASSPAGMNTEAFF. The chain links TRBV18 to TRBJ1-1; no firm D call. V was shortened by 3 bases and J by 0 bases, with 8 bases between the two germline ends. The CDR3 covers 14 residues. Germline V gives CDR1 KGHSH, CDR2 LQKENI. Full variable domain (rest looked up from reference TRBV18 and TRBJ1-1): NAGVMQNPRHLVRRRGQEARLRCSPMKGHSHVYWYRQLPEEGLKFMVYLQKENIIDESGMPKERFSAEFPKEGPSILRIQQVVRGDSAAYFCASSPAGMNTEAFFGQGTRLTVV.

In its sample, this clonotype was seen once. V is TRBV5-1 and J is TRBJ1-1, with D unclear. V was shortened by 0 bases and J by 8 bases, with 14 bases between the two germline ends. Per germline, CDR1 SGHRS and CDR2 YFSETQ. This CDR3 has 14 amino acids. The CDR3 region is CASSLAGVSKEAFF. CDR3 nucleotides: TGCGCCAGCAGCTTGGCGGGAGTGTCAAAAGAAGCTTTCTTT.

This clonotype was found a few times. The chain combines TRBV19 with TRBJ1-4; D is possibly TRBD1 (5 bases). Deletions cut 4 bases from V and 0 bases from J, with 12 bases between. Germline CDR1 is LNHDA and CDR2 is SQIVND (reference sequence). This CDR3 has 16 residues. In nucleotides, the CDR3 is TGTGCCAGTAGTAGGCGGGGGGATGCAACTAATGAAAAACTGTTTTTT. The encoded protein is CASSRRGDATNEKLFF.

This clonotype showed up just a few times. The chain recombines TRBV7-9 with TRBJ1-1; D remains unclear. CDR1 and CDR2 from the germline V gene are SEHNR and FQNEAQ (reference sequence). The CDR3 is 12 amino acids. The ends were cut back, 1 base at V and 5 bases at J, with 5 bases in the middle. CDR3 amino acids: CASSLGITEAFF. CDR3 in DNA: TGTGCCAGCAGCTTAGGTATAACTGAAGCTTTCTTT.

This clonotype has more than one count but fewer than ten. The gene calls are TRBV5-1 and TRBJ2-1, with 7 nucleotides matching TRBD1. Germline lookup yields CDR1 SGHRS and CDR2 YFSETQ. This CDR3 spans 14 amino acids. Trimming cost V 4 bases and J 8 bases; bases outside gene matches: 9. The CDR3 DNA reads as TGCGCCAGCAGCCCCACGACAGGGTTCGATGAGCAGTTCTTC. This sequence encodes CASSPTTGFDEQFF.

Only a few counts were recorded for this clonotype. This chain joins TRBV5-1 and TRBJ2-3; 9 bases map to TRBD1. V shed 8 bases, J shed 2 bases, and the junction held 9 bases outside the gene matches. Looked up from germline, CDR1 is SGHRS and CDR2 is YFSETQ. The CDR3 spans 15 residues. DNA for the CDR3: TGCGCCAGTGTCATCGGGACAGGGTCCACAGATACGCAGTATTTT. It is translated as CASVIGTGSTDTQYF.

The chain links TRBV18 to TRBJ2-1; D may correspond to TRBD1 or TRBD2 (5 bases each). V lost 0 bases to trimming and J lost 12 bases, with 12 bases between them. CDR3 length: 13 amino acids. The germline gives CDR1 KGHSH, CDR2 LQKENI. CDR3 sequence: CASSPPVKGRQFF. CDR3 bases: TGTGCCAGCTCACCACCGGTAAAGGGACGGCAGTTCTTC.

With respect to this clonotype: A much larger clone differs by one base, so this may be a read error. V usage is TRBV7-6 and J usage is TRBJ2-2, with 8 bases fitting TRBD1. Germline V gene sequence: CDR1 SGHVS, CDR2 FNYEAQ. This CDR3 is built from 13 residues. The CDR3 DNA is TGTGCCAGCAGCCCGACAGGGGCCGGGGAGCTGGTTTTT. Translating gives CASSPTGAGELVF.

This clonotype was counted a few times. This CDR3 reads CASSSSSGRSYEQYF. The CDR3 nucleotides read TGTGCCAGCAGTTCCTCCTCGGGACGGTCCTACGAGCAGTACTTC. The gene calls are TRBV28 and TRBJ2-7; tentatively, D is TRBD1 or TRBD2 (5 bases each). V gave up 4 bases and J gave up 1 base, with 14 bases separating them. This CDR3 contains 15 residues. CDR1 and CDR2 from the germline V gene are MDHEN and SYDVKM.

The chain recombines TRBV7-2 with TRBJ1-4; the D gene is possibly TRBD1 (6 bases). In germline, CDR1 is SGHTA, CDR2 FQGNSA. The CDR3 is 13 residues long. V gave up 7 bases and J gave up 11 bases, with 17 bases separating them. The CDR3: CASTIAGAGKLFF. The CDR3, as DNA: TGTGCCAGCACCATAGCGGGGGCTGGGAAACTGTTTTTT.

This chain uses TRBV11-2 with TRBJ1-4; D is unresolved. This CDR3 region has 15 residues. With 3 bases removed from V and 0 bases from J, the gap between germline ends came to 8 bases. Per the germline V gene, CDR1 is SGHAT and CDR2 is FQNNGV. For the CDR3, the DNA is TGTGCCAGCAGCTTGAGCCGAACAACTAATGAAAAACTGTTTTTT. The encoded protein is CASSLSRTTNEKLFF.

The table lists this clonotype with a few counts. The chain recombines TRBV7-2 with TRBJ1-1; no definite D call. Per germline, CDR1 SGHTA and CDR2 FQGNSA. The CDR3 is 12 residues long. Between the trimmed V and J ends, which lost 5 bases and 5 bases, there was a span of 9 bases. The CDR3 loop is CASSPHWTEAFF. In DNA form, the CDR3 reads TGTGCCAGCAGCCCTCATTGGACTGAAGCTTTCTTT.

The chain uses TRBV12-3 or TRBV12-4 and TRBJ1-1; D gene ambiguous. The V end lost 3 bases, the J end lost 5 bases, and 10 bases lay between the germline ends. The CDR3 totals 13 residues. The CDR3: CASSLARQTEAFF. The DNA of the CDR3 is TGTGCCAGCAGTTTGGCCAGGCAAACTGAAGCTTTCTTT.

The J gene is TRBJ1-2, the V gene TRBV5-1; tentatively, D is TRBD1 (5 bases). From germline, CDR1 is SGHRS and CDR2 YFSETQ. The CDR3 length is 13 residues. The ends were cut back, 0 bases at V and 8 bases at J, with 11 bases in the middle. CDR3 residues: CASSLEGAVGYTF. The DNA for the CDR3 is TGCGCCAGCAGCTTGGAAGGGGCGGTCGGCTACACCTTC. The entire variable domain, with the rest obtained from reference TRBV5-1 and TRBJ1-2, is as follows: KAGVTQTPRYLIKTRGQQVTLSCSPISGHRSVSWYQQTPGQGLQFLFEYFSETQRNKGNFPGRFSGRQFSNSRSEMNVSTLELGDSALYLCASSLEGAVGYTFGSGTRLTVV.

This clonotype was recorded a few times. The gene calls are TRBV7-9 and TRBJ1-2; D is ambiguous. V was trimmed by 5 bases and J by 7 bases, leaving 8 bases between them. The V gene's germline CDR1 is SEHNR and CDR2 FQNEAQ (reference sequence). The CDR3 consists of 11 residues. In DNA, the CDR3 is TGTGCCAGCAGCCATGAGAGTGGCTACACCTTC. Translated, it gives CASSHESGYTF.

This clonotype was seen a few times. CDR3 nucleotides: TGTGCCAGCAGCTTTCAGGCGGGGGATAATTCACCCCTCCACTTT. Amino acids: CASSFQAGDNSPLHF. This chain connects TRBV7-3 to TRBJ1-6; D may be TRBD1 (5 bases). Germline lookup yields CDR1 SGHTA and CDR2 FQGTGA. This CDR3 contains 15 residues. The germline V and J ends were trimmed by 3 bases and 5 bases, with 11 bases remaining between them. The whole variable domain, filled in from reference TRBV7-3 and TRBJ1-6, reads GAGVSQTPSNKVTEKGKYVELRCDPISGHTALYWYRQSLGQGPEFLIYFQGTGAADDSGLPNDRFFAVRPEGSVSTLKIQRTERGDSAVYLCASSFQAGDNSPLHFGNGTRLTVT.